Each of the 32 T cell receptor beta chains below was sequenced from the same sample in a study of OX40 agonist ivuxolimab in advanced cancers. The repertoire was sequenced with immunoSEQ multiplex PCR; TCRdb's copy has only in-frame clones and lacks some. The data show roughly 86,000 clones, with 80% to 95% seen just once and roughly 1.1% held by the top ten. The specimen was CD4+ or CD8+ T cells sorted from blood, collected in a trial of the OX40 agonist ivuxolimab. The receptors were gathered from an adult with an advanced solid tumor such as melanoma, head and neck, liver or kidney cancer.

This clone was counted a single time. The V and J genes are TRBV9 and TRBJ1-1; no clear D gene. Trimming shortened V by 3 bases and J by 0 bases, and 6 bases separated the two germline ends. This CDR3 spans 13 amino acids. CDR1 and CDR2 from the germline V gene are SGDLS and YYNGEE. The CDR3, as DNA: TGTGCCAGCAGCGATAGGGTGAACACTGAAGCTTTCTTT. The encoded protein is CASSDRVNTEAFF.

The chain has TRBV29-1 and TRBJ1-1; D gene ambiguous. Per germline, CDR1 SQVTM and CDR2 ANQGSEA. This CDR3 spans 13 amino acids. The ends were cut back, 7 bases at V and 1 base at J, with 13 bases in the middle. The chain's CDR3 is CSAAQQQNTEAFF. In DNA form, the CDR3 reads TGCAGCGCCGCACAACAGCAGAACACTGAAGCTTTCTTT.

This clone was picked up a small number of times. CDR3 nucleotide sequence: TGTGCCAGCAGCTTAGGCCTAGCGGGTCTCACCGGGGAGCTGTTTTTT. It is translated as CASSLGLAGLTGELFF. This chain joins TRBV11-2 and TRBJ2-2; 8 nucleotides agree with TRBD2. CDR3 length: 16 residues. Germline CDR1 is SGHAT and CDR2 is FQNNGV. V lost 1 base and J lost 4; bases outside the gene matches: 5.

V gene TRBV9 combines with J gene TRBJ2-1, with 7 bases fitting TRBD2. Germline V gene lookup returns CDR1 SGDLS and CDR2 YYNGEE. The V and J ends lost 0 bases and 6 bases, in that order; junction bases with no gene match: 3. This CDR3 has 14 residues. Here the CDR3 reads CASSVVSGGNEQFF. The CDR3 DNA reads TGTGCCAGCAGCGTAGTATCGGGGGGCAATGAGCAGTTCTTC.

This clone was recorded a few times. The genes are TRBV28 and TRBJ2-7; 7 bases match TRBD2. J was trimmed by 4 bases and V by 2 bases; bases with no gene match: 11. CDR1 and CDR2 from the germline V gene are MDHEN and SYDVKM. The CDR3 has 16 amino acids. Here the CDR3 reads CASSLGGGWLKYEQYF. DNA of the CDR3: TGTGCCAGCAGTTTAGGGGGGGGATGGTTAAAATACGAGCAGTACTTC.

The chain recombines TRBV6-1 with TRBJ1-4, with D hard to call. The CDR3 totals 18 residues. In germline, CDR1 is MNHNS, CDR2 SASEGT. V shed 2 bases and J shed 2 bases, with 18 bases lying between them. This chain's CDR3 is CASSERPAGRATNEKLFF. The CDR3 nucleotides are TGTGCCAGCAGTGAACGCCCGGCAGGTCGGGCGACTAATGAAAAACTGTTTTTT.

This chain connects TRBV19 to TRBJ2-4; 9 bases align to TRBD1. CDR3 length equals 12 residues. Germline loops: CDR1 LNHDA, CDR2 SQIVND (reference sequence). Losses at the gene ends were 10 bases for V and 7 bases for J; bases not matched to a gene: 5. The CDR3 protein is CATWDRVNIQYF. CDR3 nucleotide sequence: TGTGCCACGTGGGACAGGGTTAACATTCAGTACTTC.

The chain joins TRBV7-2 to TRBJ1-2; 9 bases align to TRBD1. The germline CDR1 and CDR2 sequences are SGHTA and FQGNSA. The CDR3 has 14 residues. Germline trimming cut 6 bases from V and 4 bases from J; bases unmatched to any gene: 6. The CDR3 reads CASRPQGAGYGYTF. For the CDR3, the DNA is TGTGCCAGCAGACCACAGGGGGCAGGCTATGGCTACACCTTC. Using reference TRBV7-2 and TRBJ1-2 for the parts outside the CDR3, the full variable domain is GAGVSQSPSNKVTEKGKDVELRCDPISGHTALYWYRQSLGQGLEFLIYFQGNSAPDKSGLPSDRFSAERTGGSVSTLTIQRTQQEDSAVYLCASRPQGAGYGYTFGSGTRLTVV.

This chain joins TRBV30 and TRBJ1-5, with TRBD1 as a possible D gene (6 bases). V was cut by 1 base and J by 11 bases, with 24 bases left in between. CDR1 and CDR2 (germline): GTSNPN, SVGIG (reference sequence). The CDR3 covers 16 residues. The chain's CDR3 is CAWSASMGALLRAQHF. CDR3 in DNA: TGTGCCTGGAGTGCCTCCATGGGGGCCCTTTTGCGGGCCCAGCATTTT.

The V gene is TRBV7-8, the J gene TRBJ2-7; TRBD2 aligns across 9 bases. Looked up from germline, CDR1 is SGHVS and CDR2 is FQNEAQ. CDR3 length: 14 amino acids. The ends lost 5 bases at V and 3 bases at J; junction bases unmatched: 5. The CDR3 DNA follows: TGTGCCAGCAGCCGTAGCGGGAGAAGCTACGAGCAGTACTTC. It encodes CASSRSGRSYEQYF.

CDR3 sequence reads: CASSRERESVDTQYF. The DNA of the CDR3 is TGTGCCAGCAGTCGCGAGCGGGAGTCAGTAGATACGCAGTATTTT. The chain employs TRBV5-4 and TRBJ2-3; 8 bases match TRBD2. CDR3 length equals 15 residues. V trimming: 5 bases; J trimming: 5 bases; junction bases outside the gene matches: 10. The germline gives CDR1 SGHNT, CDR2 YYREEE (reference sequence).

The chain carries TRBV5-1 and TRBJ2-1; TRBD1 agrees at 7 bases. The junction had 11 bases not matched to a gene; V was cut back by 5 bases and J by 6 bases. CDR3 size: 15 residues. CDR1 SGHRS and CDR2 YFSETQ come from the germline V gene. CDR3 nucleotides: TGCGCCAGCAGTCCCGACAGGGCGAACTCCAATGAGCAGTTCTTC. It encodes CASSPDRANSNEQFF.

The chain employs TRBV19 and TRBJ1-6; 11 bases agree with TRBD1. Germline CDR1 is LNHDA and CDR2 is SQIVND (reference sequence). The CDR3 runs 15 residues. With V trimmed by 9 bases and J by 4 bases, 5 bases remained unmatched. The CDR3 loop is CASQGQGVYNSPLHF. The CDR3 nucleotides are TGTGCCAGCCAGGGACAGGGGGTATATAATTCACCCCTCCACTTT.

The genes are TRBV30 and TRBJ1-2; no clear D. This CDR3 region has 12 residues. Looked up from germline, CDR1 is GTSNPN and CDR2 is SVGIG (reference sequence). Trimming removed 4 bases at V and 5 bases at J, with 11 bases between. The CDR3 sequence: CAWNRDRYGYTF. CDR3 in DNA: TGTGCCTGGAACCGAGATAGGTATGGCTACACCTTC.

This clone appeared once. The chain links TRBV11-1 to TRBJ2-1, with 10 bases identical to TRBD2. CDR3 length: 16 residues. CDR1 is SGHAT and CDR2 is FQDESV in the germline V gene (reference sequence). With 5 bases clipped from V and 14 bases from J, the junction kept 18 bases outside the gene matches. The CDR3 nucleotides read TGTGCCAGCAGCCCCGGACTAAGCGGGAGGGCCGGGGAGAAGTTCTTC. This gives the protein CASSPGLSGRAGEKFF.

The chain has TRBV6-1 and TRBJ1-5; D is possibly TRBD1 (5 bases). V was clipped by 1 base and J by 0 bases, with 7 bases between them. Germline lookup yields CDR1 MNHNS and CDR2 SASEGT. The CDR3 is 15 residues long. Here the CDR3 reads CASSEGDLSNQPQHF. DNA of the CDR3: TGTGCCAGCAGTGAAGGGGACCTTAGCAATCAGCCCCAGCATTTT.

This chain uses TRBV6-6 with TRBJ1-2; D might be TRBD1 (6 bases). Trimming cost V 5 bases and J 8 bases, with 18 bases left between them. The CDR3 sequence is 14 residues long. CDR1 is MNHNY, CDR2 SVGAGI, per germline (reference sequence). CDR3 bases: TGTGCCAGCAGTCAGGACAGCTCGGCGGGCGGCTACACCTTC. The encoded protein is CASSQDSSAGGYTF.

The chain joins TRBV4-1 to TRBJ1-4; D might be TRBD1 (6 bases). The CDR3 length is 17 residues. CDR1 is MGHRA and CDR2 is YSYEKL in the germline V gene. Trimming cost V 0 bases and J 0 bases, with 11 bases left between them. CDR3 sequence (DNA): TGCGCCAGCAGCCAAGATAACAGGGTGGCAACTAATGAAAAACTGTTTTTT. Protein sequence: CASSQDNRVATNEKLFF.

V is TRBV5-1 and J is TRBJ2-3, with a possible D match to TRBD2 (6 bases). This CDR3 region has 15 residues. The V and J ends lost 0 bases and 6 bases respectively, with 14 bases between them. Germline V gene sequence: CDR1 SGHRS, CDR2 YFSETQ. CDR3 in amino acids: CASSLGGRSLDTQYF. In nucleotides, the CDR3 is TGCGCCAGCAGCTTGGGTGGGAGGAGTTTGGATACGCAGTATTTT.

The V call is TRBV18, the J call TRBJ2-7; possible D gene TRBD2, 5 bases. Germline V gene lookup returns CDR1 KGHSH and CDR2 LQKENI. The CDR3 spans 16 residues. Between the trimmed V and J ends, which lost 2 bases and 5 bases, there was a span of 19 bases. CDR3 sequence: CASSPMPPGFSNEQYF. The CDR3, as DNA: TGTGCCAGCTCACCAATGCCCCCGGGGTTCAGCAACGAGCAGTACTTC.

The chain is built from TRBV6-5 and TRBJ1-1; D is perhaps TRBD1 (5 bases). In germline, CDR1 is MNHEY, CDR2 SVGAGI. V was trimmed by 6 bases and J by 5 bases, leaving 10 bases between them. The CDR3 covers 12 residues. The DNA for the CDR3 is TGTGCCAGCAGCCGAAGGGGTACTGAAGCTTTCTTT. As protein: CASSRRGTEAFF.

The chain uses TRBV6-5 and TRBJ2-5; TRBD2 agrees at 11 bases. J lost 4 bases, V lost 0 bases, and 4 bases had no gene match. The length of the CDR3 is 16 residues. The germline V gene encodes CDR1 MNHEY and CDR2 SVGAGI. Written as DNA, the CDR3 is TGTGCCAGCAGTTACTCGAGTAGCGGGAGGGCAGAGACCCAGTACTTC. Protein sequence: CASSYSSSGRAETQYF.

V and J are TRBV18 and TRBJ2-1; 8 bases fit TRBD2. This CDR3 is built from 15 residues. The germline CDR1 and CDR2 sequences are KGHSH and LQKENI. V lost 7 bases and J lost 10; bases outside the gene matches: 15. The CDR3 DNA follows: TGTGCCAGCTTTCACCCAGCGGGGGTCCCCGGGGAGCAGTTCTTC. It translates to CASFHPAGVPGEQFF.

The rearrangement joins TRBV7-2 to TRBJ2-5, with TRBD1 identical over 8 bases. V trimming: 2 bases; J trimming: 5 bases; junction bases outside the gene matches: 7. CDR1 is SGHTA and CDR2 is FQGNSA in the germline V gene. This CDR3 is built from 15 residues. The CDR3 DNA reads TGTGCCAGCAGCTTAAGAACAGGGGGGATGGAGACCCAGTACTTC. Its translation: CASSLRTGGMETQYF.

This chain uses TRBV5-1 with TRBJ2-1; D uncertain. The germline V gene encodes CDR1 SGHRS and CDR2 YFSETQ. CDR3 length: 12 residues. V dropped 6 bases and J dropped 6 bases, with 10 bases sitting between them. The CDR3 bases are TGCGCCAGCACTGATACGGCCAATGAGCAGTTCTTC. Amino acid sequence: CASTDTANEQFF.

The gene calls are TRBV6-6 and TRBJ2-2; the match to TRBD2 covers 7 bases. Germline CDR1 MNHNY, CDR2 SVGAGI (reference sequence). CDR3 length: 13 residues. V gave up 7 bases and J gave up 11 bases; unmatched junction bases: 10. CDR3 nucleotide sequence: TGTGCCAGCAACAAACCCACGGGACTAGAGCTGTTTTTT. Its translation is CASNKPTGLELFF.

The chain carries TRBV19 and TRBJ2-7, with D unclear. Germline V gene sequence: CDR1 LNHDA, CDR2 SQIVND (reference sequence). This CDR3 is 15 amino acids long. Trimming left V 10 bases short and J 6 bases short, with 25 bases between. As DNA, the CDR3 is TGTGCCACCAAAGGGAAGTACGGCCGACTCGGCGAGCAGTACTTC. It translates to CATKGKYGRLGEQYF. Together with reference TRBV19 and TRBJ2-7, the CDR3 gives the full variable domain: DGGITQSPKYLFRKEGQNVTLSCEQNLNHDAMYWYRQDPGQGLRLIYYSQIVNDFQKGDIAEGYSVSREKKESFPLTVTSAQKNPTAFYLCATKGKYGRLGEQYFGPGTRLTVT.

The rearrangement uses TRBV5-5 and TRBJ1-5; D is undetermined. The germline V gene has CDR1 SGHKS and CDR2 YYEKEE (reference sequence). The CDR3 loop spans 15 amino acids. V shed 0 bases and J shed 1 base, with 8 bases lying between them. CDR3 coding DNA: TGTGCCAGCAGCTTGGTTGGAAACAGCAATCAGCCCCAGCATTTT. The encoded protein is CASSLVGNSNQPQHF.

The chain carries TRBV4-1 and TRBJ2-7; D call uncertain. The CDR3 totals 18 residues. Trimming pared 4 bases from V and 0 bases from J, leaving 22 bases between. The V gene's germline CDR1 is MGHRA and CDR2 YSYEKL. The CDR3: CASSPDKLRKVYSYEQYF. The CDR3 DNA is TGCGCCAGCAGCCCCGATAAGCTTCGAAAAGTTTACTCCTACGAGCAGTACTTC.

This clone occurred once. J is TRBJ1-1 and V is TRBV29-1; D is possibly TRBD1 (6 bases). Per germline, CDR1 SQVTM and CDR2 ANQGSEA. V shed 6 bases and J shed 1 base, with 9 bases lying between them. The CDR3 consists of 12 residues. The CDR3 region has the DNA TGCAGCGTGGGACACTCGAACACTGAAGCTTTCTTT. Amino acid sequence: CSVGHSNTEAFF.

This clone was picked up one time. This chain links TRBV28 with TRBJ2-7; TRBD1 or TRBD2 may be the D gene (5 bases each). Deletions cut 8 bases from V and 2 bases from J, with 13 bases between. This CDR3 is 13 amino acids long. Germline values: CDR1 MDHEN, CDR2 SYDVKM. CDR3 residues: CASEGQLTYEQYF. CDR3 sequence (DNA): TGTGCCAGCGAGGGGCAGCTTACCTACGAGCAGTACTTC.

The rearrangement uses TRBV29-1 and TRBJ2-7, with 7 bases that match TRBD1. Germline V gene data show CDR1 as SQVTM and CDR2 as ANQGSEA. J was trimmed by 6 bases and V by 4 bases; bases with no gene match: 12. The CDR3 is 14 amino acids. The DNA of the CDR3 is TGCAGCGTTGCCCCGAAGACAGGGAGAGCCGAGCAGTACTTC. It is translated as CSVAPKTGRAEQYF.